Each of the 12 T cell receptor beta chains below was sequenced from the same sample in a study of blood T cell repertoires in COVID-19. Data came from immunoSEQ multiplex PCR; TCRdb stores just in-frame clones and leaves some out. The sample holds around 220,000 clones; about 90% are singletons and the top ten take just under 6.5%. The sequencing sample was made of PBMCs or T cells enriched from blood (not recorded which). The source is a woman aged 25 to 45 with acute COVID-19.

The chain has TRBV6-5 and TRBJ2-7; no definite D call. V dropped 0 bases and J dropped 3 bases, with 9 bases sitting between them. The germline V gene has CDR1 MNHEY and CDR2 SVGAGI. This CDR3 region has 14 residues. The CDR3 is CASSYSSVRYEQYF. Here the CDR3 DNA reads TGTGCCAGCAGTTACTCGTCGGTTCGCTACGAGCAGTACTTC.

The chain joins TRBV12-5 to TRBJ2-5; D is unresolved. V was clipped by 6 bases and J by 5 bases, with 10 bases between them. This CDR3 comprises 12 residues. The germline V gene encodes CDR1 LGHNT and CDR2 FRNRAP. CDR3 sequence: CASGLAAETQYF. CDR3 DNA sequence: TGTGCTAGTGGCCTCGCGGCGGAGACCCAGTACTTC.

The chain has TRBV7-2 and TRBJ2-1; D remains unclear. The CDR3 loop spans 16 amino acids. Trimming took off 1 base at V and 2 bases at J, with 12 bases between the two ends. The germline V gene has CDR1 SGHTA and CDR2 FQGNSA. CDR3 residues: CASSLVGVNPYNEQFF. The CDR3 DNA reads as TGTGCCAGCAGCTTAGTTGGAGTAAATCCCTACAATGAGCAGTTCTTC.

This clone was seen more than once but under ten times. This sequence joins TRBV4-2 and TRBJ1-5; 10 bases map to TRBD1. Germline assignment: CDR1 LGHNA and CDR2 YNFKEQ. J lost 2 bases, V lost 4 bases, and 2 bases had no gene match. The CDR3 consists of 15 residues. CDR3: CASSLGTGGNQPQHF. The CDR3 nucleotides read TGTGCCAGCAGCCTTGGGACAGGGGGCAATCAGCCCCAGCATTTT.

The rearrangement joins TRBV27 to TRBJ2-5, with D maybe TRBD2 (7 bases). Deletions cut 8 bases from V and 1 base from J, with 14 bases between. The germline CDR1 and CDR2 sequences are MNHEY and SMNVEV (reference sequence). This CDR3 region has 14 residues. Here the CDR3 DNA reads TGTGCCAGCCATAGGGGGGGCTCCCAAGAGACCCAGTACTTC. Protein product: CASHRGGSQETQYF.

The rearrangement uses TRBV10-3 and TRBJ1-4; TRBD1 aligns across 8 bases. Per germline, CDR1 ENHRY and CDR2 SYGVKD. J was trimmed by 3 bases and V by 5 bases; bases with no gene match: 5. There are 15 residues in the CDR3. The CDR3 sequence: CAISNRGGANEKLFF. The CDR3, as DNA: TGTGCCATCAGTAACAGGGGGGGAGCTAATGAAAAACTGTTTTTT.

The J gene is TRBJ2-7, the V gene TRBV28; 7 positions agree with TRBD2. V lost 0 bases, J lost 3 bases, and 8 bases stayed unmatched. CDR1 MDHEN and CDR2 SYDVKM come from the germline V gene. The CDR3 sequence is 16 residues long. CDR3 region: CASSLWISGNHYEQYF. The DNA of the CDR3 is TGTGCCAGCAGTTTATGGATAAGCGGGAATCACTACGAGCAGTACTTC. The whole variable domain, filled in from reference TRBV28 and TRBJ2-7, reads DVKVTQSSRYLVKRTGEKVFLECVQDMDHENMFWYRQDPGLGLRLIYFSYDVKMKEKGDIPEGYSVSREKKERFSLILESASTNQTSMYLCASSLWISGNHYEQYFGPGTRLTVT.

The J gene is TRBJ1-5, the V gene TRBV19, with TRBD1 matching over 9 bases. Germline loops: CDR1 LNHDA, CDR2 SQIVND (reference sequence). The J segment lost 7 bases and the V segment lost 2 bases, leaving 6 bases of the junction unmatched. The CDR3 covers 15 residues. CDR3 residues: CASSIKGTGSQPQHF. CDR3 sequence (DNA): TGTGCCAGTAGTATAAAGGGGACAGGGAGCCAGCCCCAGCATTTT.

The V and J genes are TRBV4-2 and TRBJ1-5, with TRBD1 matching over 8 bases. After removal of 0 bases from V and 7 bases from J, the junction contained 5 bases not matched to a gene. This CDR3 region has 15 residues. Germline lookup yields CDR1 LGHNA and CDR2 YNFKEQ. In nucleotides, the CDR3 is TGTGCCAGCAGCCAAGAACAGGGGGTTGGGCAGCCCCAGCATTTT. It translates to CASSQEQGVGQPQHF.

The chain uses TRBV28 and TRBJ1-2; possibly TRBD1 for D (5 bases). This CDR3 has 13 amino acids. The V end was cut by 7 bases, the J end by 3 bases, with 12 bases between. The V gene's germline CDR1 is MDHEN and CDR2 SYDVKM. CDR3 protein: CASTKGVDYGYTF. The CDR3 nucleotides read TGTGCCAGCACCAAAGGGGTCGACTATGGCTACACCTTC.

This sequence joins TRBV19 and TRBJ2-6; D remains unclear. CDR3 length: 15 amino acids. Germline V lookup: CDR1 LNHDA, CDR2 SQIVND (reference sequence). Deletions cut 9 bases from V and 2 bases from J, with 14 bases between. CDR3 loop: CASTVSLAGANVLTF. CDR3 nucleotides: TGTGCCAGCACGGTTTCGCTAGCTGGGGCCAACGTCCTGACTTTC.

V usage is TRBV13 and J usage is TRBJ2-1; 7 bases are a match to TRBD2. The V and J ends lost 3 bases and 7 bases, in that order; junction bases with no gene match: 6. The V gene's germline CDR1 is PRHDT and CDR2 FYEKMQ (reference sequence). CDR3 size: 14 residues. Here the CDR3 reads CASSFLGGSNEQFF. The CDR3 nucleotides read TGTGCCAGCAGCTTTTTGGGAGGGTCGAATGAGCAGTTCTTC.